The subject of this entry is one T cell receptor (beta chain). The target antigen is unknown. The CDR3 has 17 residues. Germline CDR1 and CDR2: DFQATT and SNEGSKA (reference sequence). Three rounds of nested PCR, following a modified ARM-PCR protocol, produced the TCRbeta library. TCRdb re-analysed the multiplex PCR reads in MiXCR, keeping a single row per CDR3 protein. Here the sample spans 200,000 to 250,000 distinct CDR3 sequences, 60% to 85% being singletons. This sample is part of a study of tumor and adjacent non-tumor tissue in lung cancer. At the level of the study: Patients comprised roughly 12 adenocarcinoma, a couple of squamous cell carcinoma and 1 small cell lung cancer.

The template was RNA from unsorted bulk tissue. Study-wide points: Significantly higher TCR diversity was found in tumor than normal lung.

This chain joins TRBV20-1 and TRBJ1-5; D gene ambiguous. The J call could be wrong; TRBJ2-3 is a better fit for the DNA end. This TCR was recovered from a man in his fifties or sixties with non-small cell lung cancer. Material for sequencing was lung tumor tissue. Here the CDR3 reads CSARLSIRWLSNQPQYF. For the CDR3, the DNA is TGCAGTGCTAGACTCTCGATTCGGTGGTTAAGCAATCAGCCCCAGTATTTT.